This entry features one T cell receptor beta chain sequence. The antigen remains unidentified. Clones were sequenced by immunoSEQ multiplex PCR, and TCRdb holds only the in-frame ones, with some missing. Here the sample spans 110,000 to 150,000 clones, around 93% being singletons. Trimming pared 4 bases from V and 3 bases from J, leaving 15 bases between. This CDR3 comprises 15 residues. CDR1 and CDR2 (germline): MNHEY, SMNVEV (reference sequence). The source of the sample is a study of cytomegalovirus exposure and HLA in healthy donors. Study results and limitations: Reportedly, cytomegalovirus status was diagnosed with high sensitivity and specificity. Cytomegalovirus-associated status was assigned to more than 150 TCR beta chains. Three CMV-associated chains were confirmed in vitro to be specific for CMV antigens.

The genes are TRBV27 and TRBJ2-5; D may be TRBD2 (5 bases). What was sequenced was PBMCs. The sequence was collected from a man between 18 and 35 years old in good health and CMV-seropositive. CDR3 coding DNA: TGTGCCAGCAGTTCTGCGGGCACTTTAGAAGAGACCCAGTACTTC. This gives the protein CASSSAGTLEETQYF.